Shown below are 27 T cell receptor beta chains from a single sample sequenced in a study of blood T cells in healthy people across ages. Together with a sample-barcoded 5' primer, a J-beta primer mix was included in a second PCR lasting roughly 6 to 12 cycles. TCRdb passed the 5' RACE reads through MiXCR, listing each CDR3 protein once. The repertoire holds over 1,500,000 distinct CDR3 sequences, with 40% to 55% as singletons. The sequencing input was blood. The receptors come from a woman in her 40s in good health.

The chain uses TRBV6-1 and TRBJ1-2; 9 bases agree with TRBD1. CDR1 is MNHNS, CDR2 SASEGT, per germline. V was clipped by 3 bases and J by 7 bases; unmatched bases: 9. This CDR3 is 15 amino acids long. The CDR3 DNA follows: TGTGCCAGCAGTGATGGGACAGGGACGGGTCGTGGCTACACCTTC. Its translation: CASSDGTGTGRGYTF.

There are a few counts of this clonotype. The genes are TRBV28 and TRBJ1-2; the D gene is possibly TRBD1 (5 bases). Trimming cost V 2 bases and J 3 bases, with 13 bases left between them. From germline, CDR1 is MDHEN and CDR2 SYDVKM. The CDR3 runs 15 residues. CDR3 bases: TGTGCCAGCAGTTTAAGAGGCAGGGAGTACTATGGCTACACCTTC. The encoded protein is CASSLRGREYYGYTF.

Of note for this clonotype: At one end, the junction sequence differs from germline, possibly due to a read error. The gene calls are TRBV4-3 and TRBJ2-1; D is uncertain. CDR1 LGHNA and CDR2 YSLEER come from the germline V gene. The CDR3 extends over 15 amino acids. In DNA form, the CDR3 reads TGCGCCAGCAGCCAAGACACAGTCTCCTGCAATGAGCAGTTCTTC. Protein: CASSQDTVSCNEQFF.

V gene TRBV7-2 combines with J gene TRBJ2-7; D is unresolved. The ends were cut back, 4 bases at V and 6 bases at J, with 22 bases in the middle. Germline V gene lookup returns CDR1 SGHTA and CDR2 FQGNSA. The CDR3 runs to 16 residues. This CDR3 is CASSYGRPKQLGEQYF. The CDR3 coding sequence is TGTGCCAGCAGCTACGGCCGGCCTAAACAGTTGGGCGAGCAGTACTTC.

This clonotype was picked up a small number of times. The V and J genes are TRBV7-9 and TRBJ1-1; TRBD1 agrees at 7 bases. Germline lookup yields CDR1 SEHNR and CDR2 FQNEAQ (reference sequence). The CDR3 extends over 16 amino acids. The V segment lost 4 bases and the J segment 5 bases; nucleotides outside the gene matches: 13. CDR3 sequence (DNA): TGTGCCAGCAGCTCCGGATTAGAAGGGGGCTGGACTGAAGCTTTCTTT. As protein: CASSSGLEGGWTEAFF.

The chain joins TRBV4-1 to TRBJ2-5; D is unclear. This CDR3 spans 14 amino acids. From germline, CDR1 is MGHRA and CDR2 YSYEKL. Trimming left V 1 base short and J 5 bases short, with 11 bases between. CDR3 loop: CASSQVQFSETQYF. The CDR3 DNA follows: TGCGCCAGCAGCCAAGTACAGTTTTCGGAGACCCAGTACTTC.

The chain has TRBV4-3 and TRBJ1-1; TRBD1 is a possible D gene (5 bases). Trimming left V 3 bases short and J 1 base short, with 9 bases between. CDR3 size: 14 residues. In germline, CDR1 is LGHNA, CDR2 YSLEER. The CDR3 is CASSHGAGNTEAFF. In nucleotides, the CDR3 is TGCGCCAGCAGCCACGGGGCAGGGAACACTGAAGCTTTCTTT.

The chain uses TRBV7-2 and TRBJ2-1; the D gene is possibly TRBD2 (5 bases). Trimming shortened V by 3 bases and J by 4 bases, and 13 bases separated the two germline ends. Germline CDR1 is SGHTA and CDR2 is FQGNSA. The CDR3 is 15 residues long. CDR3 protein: CASSLGSEKYNEQFF. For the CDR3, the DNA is TGTGCCAGCAGCTTGGGTAGCGAAAAATACAATGAGCAGTTCTTC.

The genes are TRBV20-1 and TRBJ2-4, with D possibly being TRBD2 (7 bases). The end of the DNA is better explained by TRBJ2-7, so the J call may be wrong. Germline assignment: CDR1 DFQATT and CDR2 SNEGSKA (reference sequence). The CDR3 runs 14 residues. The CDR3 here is CSATLGGQAYEQYF. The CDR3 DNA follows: TGCAGTGCTACCCTCGGGGGGCAGGCGTACGAGCAGTACTTC.

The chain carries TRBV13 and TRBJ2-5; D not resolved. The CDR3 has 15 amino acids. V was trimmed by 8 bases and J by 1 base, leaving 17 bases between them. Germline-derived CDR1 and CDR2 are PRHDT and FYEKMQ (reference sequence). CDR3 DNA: TGTGCCAGCTCCACCAGAGTGGCGTTCCAAGAGACCCAGTACTTC. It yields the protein CASSTRVAFQETQYF.

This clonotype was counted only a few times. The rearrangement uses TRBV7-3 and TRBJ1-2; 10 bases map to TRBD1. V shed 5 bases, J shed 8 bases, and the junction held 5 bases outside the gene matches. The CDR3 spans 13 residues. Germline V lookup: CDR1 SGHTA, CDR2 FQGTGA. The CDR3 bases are TGTGCCAGCAGCCCAGGGACAGGGGAAGGCTACACCTTC. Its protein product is CASSPGTGEGYTF.

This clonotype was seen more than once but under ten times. The CDR3: CASSFRDVNTQYF. The DNA of the CDR3 is TGTGCCAGCAGTTTCCGGGACGTCAATACGCAGTATTTT. The genes are TRBV6-2 or TRBV6-3 and TRBJ2-3, with D possibly being TRBD1 or TRBD2 (5 bases each). The CDR3 loop spans 13 amino acids. V was shortened by 4 bases and J by 7 bases, with 12 bases between the two germline ends. Germline CDR1 MNHEY, CDR2 SVGEGT.

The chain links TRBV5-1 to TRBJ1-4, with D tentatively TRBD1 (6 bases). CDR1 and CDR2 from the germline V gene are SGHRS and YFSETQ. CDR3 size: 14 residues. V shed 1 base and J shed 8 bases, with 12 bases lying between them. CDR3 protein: CASSLTGMGEKLFF. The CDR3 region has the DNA TGCGCCAGCAGCTTGACAGGGATGGGCGAAAAACTGTTTTTT.

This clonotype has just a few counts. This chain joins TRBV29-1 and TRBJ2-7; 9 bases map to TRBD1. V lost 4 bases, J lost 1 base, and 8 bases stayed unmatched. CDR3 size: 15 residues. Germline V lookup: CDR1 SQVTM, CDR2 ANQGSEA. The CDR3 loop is CSVVFPGQGSYEQYF. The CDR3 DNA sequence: TGCAGCGTTGTTTTTCCGGGACAGGGTTCCTACGAGCAGTACTTC.

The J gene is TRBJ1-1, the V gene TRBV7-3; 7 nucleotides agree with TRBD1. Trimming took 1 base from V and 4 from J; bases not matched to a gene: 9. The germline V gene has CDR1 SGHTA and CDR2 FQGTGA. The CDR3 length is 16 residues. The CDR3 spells CASSLKGAPSSTEAFF. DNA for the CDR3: TGTGCCAGCAGCTTAAAGGGGGCTCCCTCGAGCACTGAAGCTTTCTTT.

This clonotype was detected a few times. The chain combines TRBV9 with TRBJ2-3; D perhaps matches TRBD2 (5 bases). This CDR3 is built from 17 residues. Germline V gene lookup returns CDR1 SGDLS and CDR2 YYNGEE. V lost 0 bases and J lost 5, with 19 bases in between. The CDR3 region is CASSVGKRTYLRDTQYF. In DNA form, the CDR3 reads TGTGCCAGCAGCGTAGGGAAGCGGACCTATCTTCGAGATACGCAGTATTTT.

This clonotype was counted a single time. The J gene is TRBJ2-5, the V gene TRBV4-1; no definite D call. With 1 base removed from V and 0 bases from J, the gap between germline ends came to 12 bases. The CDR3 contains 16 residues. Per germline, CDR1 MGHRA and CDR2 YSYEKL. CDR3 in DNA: TGCGCCAGCAGCCAAGTTCCGGGCTCCTACCAAGAGACCCAGTACTTC. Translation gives CASSQVPGSYQETQYF.

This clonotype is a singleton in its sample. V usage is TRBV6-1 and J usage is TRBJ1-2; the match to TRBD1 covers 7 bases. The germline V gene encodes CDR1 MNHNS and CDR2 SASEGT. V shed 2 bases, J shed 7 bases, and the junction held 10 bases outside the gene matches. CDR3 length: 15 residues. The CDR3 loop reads CASSEPGGVPRGYTF. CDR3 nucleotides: TGTGCCAGCAGTGAACCAGGGGGGGTTCCCCGTGGCTACACCTTC.

DNA of the CDR3: TGTGCCATCAGTGAGTCGGGTCGGGAAAACAGGGACGAGCAGTACTTC. Its protein is CAISESGRENRDEQYF. The rearrangement joins TRBV10-3 to TRBJ2-5; the D gene is possibly TRBD1 (6 bases). The J call may be faulty, since TRBJ2-7 better matches the DNA end. Germline CDR1 is ENHRY and CDR2 is SYGVKD. The CDR3 is 16 amino acids.

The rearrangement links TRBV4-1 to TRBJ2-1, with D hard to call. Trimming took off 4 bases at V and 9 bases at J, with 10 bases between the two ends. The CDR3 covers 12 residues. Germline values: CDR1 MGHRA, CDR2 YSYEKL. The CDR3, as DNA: TGCGCCAGCAGCCCCGGTGGGGTTGAGCAGTTCTTC. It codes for CASSPGGVEQFF.

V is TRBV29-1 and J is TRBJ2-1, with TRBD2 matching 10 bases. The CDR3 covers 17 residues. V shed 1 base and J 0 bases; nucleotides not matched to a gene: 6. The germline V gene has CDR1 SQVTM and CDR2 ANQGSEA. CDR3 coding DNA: TGCAGCGTTGAAGGACTAGCGGGTTCGAGCTCCTACAATGAGCAGTTCTTC. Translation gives CSVEGLAGSSSYNEQFF.

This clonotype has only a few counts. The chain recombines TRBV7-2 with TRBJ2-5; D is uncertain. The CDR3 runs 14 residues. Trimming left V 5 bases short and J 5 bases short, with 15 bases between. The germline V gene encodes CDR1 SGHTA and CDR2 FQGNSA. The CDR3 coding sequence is TGTGCCAGCAGCCAGTTTAGGGTTTCCGAGACCCAGTACTTC. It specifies CASSQFRVSETQYF.

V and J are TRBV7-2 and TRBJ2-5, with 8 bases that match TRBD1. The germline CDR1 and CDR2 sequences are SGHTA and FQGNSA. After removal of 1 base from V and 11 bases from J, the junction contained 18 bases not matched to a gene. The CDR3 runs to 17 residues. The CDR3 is CASSLVLRTGYSYGQYF. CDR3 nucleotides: TGTGCCAGCAGCTTAGTCCTACGGACAGGGTACTCCTACGGGCAGTACTTC.

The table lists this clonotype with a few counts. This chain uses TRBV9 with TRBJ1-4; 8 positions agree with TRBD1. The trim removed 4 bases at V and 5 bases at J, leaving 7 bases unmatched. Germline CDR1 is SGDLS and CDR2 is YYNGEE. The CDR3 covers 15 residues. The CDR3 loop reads CASSYNQGANEKLFF. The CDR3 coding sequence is TGTGCCAGCAGCTATAACCAGGGGGCAAATGAAAAACTGTTTTTT. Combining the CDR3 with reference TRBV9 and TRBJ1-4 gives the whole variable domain DSGVTQTPKHLITATGQRVTLRCSPRSGDLSVYWYQQSLDQGLQFLIQYYNGEERAKGNILERFSAQQFPDLHSELNLSSLELGDSALYFCASSYNQGANEKLFFGSGTQLSVL.

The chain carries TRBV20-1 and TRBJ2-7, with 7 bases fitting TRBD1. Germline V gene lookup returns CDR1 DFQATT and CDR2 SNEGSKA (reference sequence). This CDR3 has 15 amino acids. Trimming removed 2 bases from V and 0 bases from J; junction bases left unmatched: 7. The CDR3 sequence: CSARSNRGRSYEQYF. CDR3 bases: TGCAGTGCTAGATCGAACAGGGGCCGCTCCTACGAGCAGTACTTC.

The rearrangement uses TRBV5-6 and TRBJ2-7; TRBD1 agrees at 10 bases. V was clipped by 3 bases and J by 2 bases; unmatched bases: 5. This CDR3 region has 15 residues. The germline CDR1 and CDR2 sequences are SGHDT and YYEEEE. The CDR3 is CASSWGTGVAYEQYF. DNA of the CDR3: TGTGCCAGCAGCTGGGGGACAGGGGTCGCCTACGAGCAGTACTTC.

The CDR3 here is CASSKRSSTDTQYF. CDR3 sequence (DNA): TGTGCCAGCAGTAAGCGGTCTAGCACAGATACGCAGTATTTT. The V call is TRBV2, the J call TRBJ2-3; possible D gene TRBD2, 5 bases. The V gene's germline CDR1 is SNHLY and CDR2 FYNNEI. The CDR3 has 14 amino acids. Deletions cut 5 bases from V and 0 bases from J, with 9 bases between.